These T cell receptor beta chains were read from a single sample in a study of T cells in localized non-small cell lung cancer. Generated by immunoSEQ multiplex PCR, the TCRdb table keeps only in-frame clones and is missing some. The profile shows about 77,000 clones, 70% to 90% of them singletons. The specimen was peripheral blood, collected before any cancer treatment. These TCRs come from a woman aged 40 to 75 with stage I squamous cell lung carcinoma. CDR3s include the opening cysteine and the closing phenylalanine or tryptophan. The order of the fields is clone size, D gene, V gene, J gene, CDR3 protein, CDR3 DNA. The D gene is left open where the match is weak. Size values are once, few and many counts, or a class for expanded clones, and some rows have none.

-	-	TRBV7-7	TRBJ2-5	CASSLGGDVETQYF	TGTGCTAGCAGCTTAGGGGGGGACGTGGAGACCCAGTACTTC
-	-	TRBV2	TRBJ1-6	CASMNGYQALSPLHF	TGTGCCAGCATGAACGGCTACCAAGCGTTGTCACCCCTCCACTTT
-	TRBD1	TRBV19	TRBJ1-6	CASSLRQGRNNSPLHF	TGTGCCAGTAGTCTTCGACAGGGGAGGAATAATTCACCCCTCCACTTT
-	TRBD1	TRBV2	TRBJ2-5	CASSRDSQETQYF	TGTGCCAGCAGCCGGGACAGCCAAGAGACCCAGTACTTC
-	-	TRBV27	TRBJ2-7	CASSPTTAGQNYEQYF	TGTGCCAGCAGTCCGACCACCGCAGGACAGAACTACGAGCAGTACTTC
-	TRBD2	TRBV30	TRBJ2-3	CAWSSGGFTDTQYF	TGTGCCTGGAGTTCGGGGGGGTTCACAGATACGCAGTATTTT
-	-	TRBV4-1	TRBJ1-6	CASSQAGQRSYNSPLHF	TGCGCCAGCAGCCAAGCAGGGCAAAGGTCCTATAATTCACCCCTCCACTTT
-	-	TRBV9	TRBJ2-7	CASSVGSPGVEQYF	TGTGCCAGCAGCGTGGGGTCCCCGGGGGTGGAGCAGTACTTC
-	-	TRBV19	TRBJ1-1	CASSIFGRGGTEAFF	TGTGCCAGTAGTATTTTCGGCAGGGGCGGCACTGAAGCTTTCTTT
-	-	TRBV21-1	TRBJ2-5	CASSIAGDLQETQYF	TGTGCCAGCAGCATTGCAGGGGATCTGCAAGAGACCCAGTACTTC
-	-	TRBV6-1	TRBJ1-2	CASRPLGESGGYTF	TGTGCCAGCAGGCCCCTGGGGGAGTCGGGTGGCTACACCTTC
-	-	TRBV2	TRBJ1-2	CASSPTQENYGYTF	TGTGCCAGCAGTCCAACCCAAGAAAACTATGGCTACACCTTC
-	-	TRBV5-1	TRBJ1-1	CASSLGGGTEAFF	TGCGCCAGCAGCTTAGGGGGAGGCACTGAAGCTTTCTTT
few	TRBD1	TRBV6-1	TRBJ1-1	CASSRTGSTEAFF	TGTGCCAGCAGCCGGACAGGGAGCACTGAAGCTTTCTTT
once	-	TRBV19	TRBJ1-1	CASSIDRAVNTEAFF	TGTGCCAGTAGTATAGATCGAGCCGTGAACACTGAAGCTTTCTTT
-	-	TRBV30	TRBJ1-3	CAWSIPISRGLRSGNTIYF	TGTGCCTGGAGTATACCAATTAGTCGCGGCCTGCGCTCTGGAAACACCATATATTTT
-	-	TRBV11-3	TRBJ2-3	CASSLVRDETQYF	TGTGCCAGCAGCTTAGTGCGGGATGAAACGCAGTATTTT
-	-	TRBV2	TRBJ1-2	CASSVQGAGMYGYTF	TGTGCCAGCAGTGTCCAGGGAGCTGGAATGTATGGCTACACCTTC
-	-	TRBV4-1	TRBJ1-1	CASSPPDRMAEAFF	TGCGCCAGCAGCCCCCCGGACAGAATGGCTGAAGCTTTCTTT
once	-	TRBV2	TRBJ1-6	CAKQGVSSGSPLHF	TGTGCGAAGCAAGGGGTTTCGTCAGGTTCACCCCTCCACTTT
-	TRBD2	TRBV30	TRBJ2-1	CAWSEGGLVAYNEQFF	TGTGCCTGGAGCGAGGGGGGACTAGTCGCATACAATGAGCAGTTCTTC
-	TRBD1	TRBV15	TRBJ1-2	CATSKIQGDGYTF	TGTGCCACCAGCAAAATCCAGGGGGACGGCTACACCTTC
once	TRBD2	TRBV7-2	TRBJ2-3	CASSFWGGGTDTQYF	TGTGCCAGCAGCTTTTGGGGGGGAGGTACAGATACGCAGTATTTT
-	-	TRBV29-1	TRBJ2-7	CSVEAATYEQYF	TGCAGCGTTGAAGCAGCGACGTACGAGCAGTACTTC
-	-	TRBV9	TRBJ2-5	CASSQDVRLGEVKTQYF	TGTGCCAGCAGCCAAGACGTTAGATTGGGGGAAGTGAAGACCCAGTACTTC
-	TRBD1	TRBV6-5	TRBJ1-4	CASSYVGQGDEKLFF	TGTGCCAGCAGTTACGTGGGACAGGGGGACGAAAAACTGTTTTTT
-	TRBD1	TRBV5-6	TRBJ1-2	CASSLDRGNGYTF	TGTGCCAGCAGCTTGGACAGGGGTAATGGCTACACCTTC
-	TRBD1	TRBV5-4	TRBJ2-7	CASSIGTGESYEQYF	TGTGCCAGCAGCATTGGGACAGGGGAGTCCTACGAGCAGTACTTC
-	-	TRBV19	TRBJ2-7	CASSNVGRYEQYF	TGTGCCAGTAGTAACGTCGGTAGGTACGAGCAGTACTTC
-	TRBD1	TRBV9	TRBJ2-3	CASSVAGTGRTDTQYF	TGTGCCAGCAGCGTAGCTGGGACAGGGCGCACAGATACGCAGTATTTT
few	TRBD2	TRBV28	TRBJ2-5	CASSWTRGQETQYF	TGTGCCAGCAGTTGGACTAGAGGGCAAGAGACCCAGTACTTC
-	-	TRBV5-1	TRBJ1-1	CASSAGFSTEAFF	TGCGCCAGCAGTGCAGGTTTCTCCACTGAAGCTTTCTTT
once	-	TRBV5-3	TRBJ1-2	CARSPGAGRGYTF	TGTGCCAGAAGCCCCGGGGCAGGGAGGGGCTACACCTTC
-	-	TRBV9	TRBJ2-7	CASSVGTALPYEQYF	TGTGCCAGCAGCGTAGGGACAGCCCTTCCCTACGAGCAGTACTTC
-	-	TRBV4-2	TRBJ1-3	CASSQFLGSGNTIYF	TGTGCCAGCAGCCAATTCCTGGGTTCTGGAAACACCATATATTTT
-	-	TRBV5-8	TRBJ1-1	CASSLPSMNTEAFF	TGTGCCAGCAGCTTACCTTCCATGAACACTGAAGCTTTCTTT
-	-	TRBV5-1	TRBJ2-2	CASSSQQTGELFF	TGCGCCAGCAGCTCCCAGCAGACCGGGGAGCTGTTTTTT
once	TRBD2	TRBV9	TRBJ2-3	CASSVGASGRTDTQYF	TGTGCCAGCAGCGTAGGCGCTAGCGGGAGGACAGATACGCAGTATTTT
-	TRBD1	TRBV10-3	TRBJ1-5	CAISESIVSDRVEPQHF	TGTGCCATCAGTGAGTCGATCGTTTCGGACAGGGTAGAACCCCAGCATTTT
once	-	TRBV9	TRBJ1-2	CASSPQGQYGYTF	TGTGCCAGCAGCCCTCAGGGTCAGTATGGCTACACCTTC